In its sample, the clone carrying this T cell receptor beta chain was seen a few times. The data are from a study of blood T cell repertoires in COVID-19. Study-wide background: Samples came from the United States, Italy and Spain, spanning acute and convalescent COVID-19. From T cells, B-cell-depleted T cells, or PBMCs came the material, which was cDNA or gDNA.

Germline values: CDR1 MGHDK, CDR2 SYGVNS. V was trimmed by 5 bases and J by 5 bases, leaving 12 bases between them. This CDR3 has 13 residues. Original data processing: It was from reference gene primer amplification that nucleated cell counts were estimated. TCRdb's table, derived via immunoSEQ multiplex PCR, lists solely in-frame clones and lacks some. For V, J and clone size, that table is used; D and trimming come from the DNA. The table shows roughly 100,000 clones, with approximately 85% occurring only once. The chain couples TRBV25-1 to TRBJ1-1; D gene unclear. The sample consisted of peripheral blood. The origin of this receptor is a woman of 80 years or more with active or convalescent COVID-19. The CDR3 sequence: CASSLKKSTEAFF. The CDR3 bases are TGTGCCAGCAGTCTAAAAAAGAGTACTGAAGCTTTCTTT.